The present T cell receptor (beta chain) was sequenced within a study of shared clonotypes between healthy human individuals. Germline values: CDR1 SGHTA, CDR2 FQGNSA. V trimming: 7 bases; J trimming: 4 bases; junction bases outside the gene matches: 8. The CDR3 sequence is 15 residues long. Generated by immunoSEQ multiplex PCR, the TCRdb table keeps only in-frame clones and is missing some. In the table there are 2 million to 3 million clones, roughly 93% of which are singletons. The source is a man younger than 30 in good health. Some clones in this sample may be carry-over from other donors' samples. The rearrangement links TRBV7-2 to TRBJ2-3; TRBD2 matches 10 bases. The sample consisted of naive CD4+ T cells from PBMCs. Subset: CD45RA+ positively selected. The DNA of the CDR3 is TGTGCCAGCAACAAAAAGAGCGGGAGGGCAGATACGCAGTATTTT. It is translated as CASNKKSGRADTQYF. Full variable domain (rest looked up from reference TRBV7-2 and TRBJ2-3): GAGVSQSPSNKVTEKGKDVELRCDPISGHTALYWYRQSLGQGLEFLIYFQGNSAPDKSGLPSDRFSAERTGGSVSTLTIQRTQQEDSAVYLCASNKKSGRADTQYFGPGTRLTVL.